The entry below describes one T cell receptor beta chain. The time point was: after trial treatment. Treatment defined: LDRT plus nivolumab, ipilimumab, low-dose cyclophosphamide and aspirin (RACIN trial). This specimen comes from a study of low-dose radiotherapy and immunotherapy resistance in tumors. Germline lookup yields CDR1 SGHDN and CDR2 FVKESK. V shed 1 base and J shed 0 bases, with 25 bases lying between them. This CDR3 has 21 residues. TRAV- and TRBV-specific primers were used for first-strand cDNA, which covered alpha and beta chains. A constant-region primer paired with the V-primer adapter amplified TCRs over approximately 19 PCR cycles. TCRdb analysed the reads with MiXCR anew, one entry per CDR3 protein. This table has about 58,000 distinct CDR3 sequences, less than 30% appearing once.

This chain uses TRBV14 with TRBJ2-1; D possibly corresponds to TRBD2 (6 bases). The clonotype was recovered from a male donor with prostate cancer. The source was PBMCs, collected after low-dose radiotherapy plus immunotherapy. In DNA form, the CDR3 reads TGTGCCAGCAGCCAAGGTCGAAGTTCGGGTAGCGGAAGGTCCTCCTACAATGAGCAGTTCTTC. Translating it yields CASSQGRSSGSGRSSYNEQFF.